This T cell receptor (beta chain) came from a study of cytomegalovirus exposure and HLA in healthy donors. Study conclusions and caveats: It was shown in a later analysis that HLA-associated TCR beta chains were more clonally expanded than other, equally common chains.

The PCR ran on 60 Vbeta and 13 Jbeta primers. The authors' processing: A later analysis tallied some 84 million unique TCR beta chains, about 11 million of them shared. Method: immunoSEQ multiplex PCR; TCRdb's copy keeps in-frame clones and lacks some. The DNA was the basis for D and trimming; V, J and clone size are from that table. The listing records tens of thousands of clones. Every donor was a healthy person donating bone marrow. CDR3 length: 17 residues. After removal of 4 bases from V and 6 bases from J, the junction contained 10 bases not matched to a gene. The germline V gene encodes CDR1 SGHTA and CDR2 FQGTGA. Concerning this clone: The antigen remains unidentified.

The sequence was collected from a male donor in good health and CMV-seronegative. Sequencing was performed on PBMCs. The chain carries TRBV7-3 and TRBJ2-3, with 13 bases matching TRBD2. The CDR3 sequence: CASSSRLAGGHRDTQYF. The CDR3 bases are TGTGCCAGCAGCTCCCGACTAGCGGGAGGTCACAGGGATACGCAGTATTTT.